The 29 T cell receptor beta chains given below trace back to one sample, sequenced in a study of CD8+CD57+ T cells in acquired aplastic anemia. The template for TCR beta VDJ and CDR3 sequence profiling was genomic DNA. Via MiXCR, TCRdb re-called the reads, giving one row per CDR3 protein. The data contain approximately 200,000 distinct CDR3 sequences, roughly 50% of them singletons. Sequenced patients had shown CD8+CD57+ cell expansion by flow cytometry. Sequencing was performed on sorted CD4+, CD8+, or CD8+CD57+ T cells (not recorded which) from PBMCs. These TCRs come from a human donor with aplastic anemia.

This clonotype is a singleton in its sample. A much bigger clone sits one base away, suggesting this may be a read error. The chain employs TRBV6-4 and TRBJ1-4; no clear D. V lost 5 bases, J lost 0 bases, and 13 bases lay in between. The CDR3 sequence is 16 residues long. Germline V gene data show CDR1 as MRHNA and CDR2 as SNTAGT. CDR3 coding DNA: TGTGCCAGCAGTCGCCCTGATTCTACAACTAATGAAAAACTGTTTTTT. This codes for CASSRPDSTTNEKLFF.

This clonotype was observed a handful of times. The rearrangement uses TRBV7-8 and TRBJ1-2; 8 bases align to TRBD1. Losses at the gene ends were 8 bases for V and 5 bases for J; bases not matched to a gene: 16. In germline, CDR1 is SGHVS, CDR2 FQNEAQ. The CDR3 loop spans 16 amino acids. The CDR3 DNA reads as TGTGCCAGCTCACCAATCACGGGACAGGCCCCGTATGGCTACACCTTC. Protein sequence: CASSPITGQAPYGYTF.

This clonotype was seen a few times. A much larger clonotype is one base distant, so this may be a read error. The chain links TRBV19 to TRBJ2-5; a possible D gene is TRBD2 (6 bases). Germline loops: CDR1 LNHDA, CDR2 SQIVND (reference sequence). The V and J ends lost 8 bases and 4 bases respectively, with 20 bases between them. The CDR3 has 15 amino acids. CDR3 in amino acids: CASGTPGAAGETQYF. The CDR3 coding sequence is TGTGCCAGTGGTACCCCCGGGGCAGCGGGAGAGACCCAGTACTTC.

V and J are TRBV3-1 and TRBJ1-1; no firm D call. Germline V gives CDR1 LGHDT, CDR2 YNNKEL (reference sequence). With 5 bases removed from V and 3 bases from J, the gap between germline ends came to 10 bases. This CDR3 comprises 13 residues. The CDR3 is CASSGGEDTEAFF. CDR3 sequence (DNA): TGTGCCAGCAGCGGCGGGGAGGACACTGAAGCTTTCTTT.

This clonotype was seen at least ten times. In DNA, the CDR3 is TGTGCCACCAGTGATTGGGCAGCTTCGTATGGCTACACCTTC. This translates into CATSDWAASYGYTF. The rearrangement links TRBV24-1 to TRBJ1-2; D remains ambiguous. CDR1 is KGHDR and CDR2 is SFDVKD in the germline V gene. The CDR3 spans 14 residues. The V end lost 2 bases, the J end lost 5 bases, and 11 bases lay between the germline ends.

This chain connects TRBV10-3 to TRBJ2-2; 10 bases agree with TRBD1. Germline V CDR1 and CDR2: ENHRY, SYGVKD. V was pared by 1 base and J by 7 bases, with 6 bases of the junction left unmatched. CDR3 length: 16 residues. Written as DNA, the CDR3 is TGTGCCATCAGTGAGTGGGACAGGGGCCATAGCGGGGAGCTGTTTTTT. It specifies CAISEWDRGHSGELFF.

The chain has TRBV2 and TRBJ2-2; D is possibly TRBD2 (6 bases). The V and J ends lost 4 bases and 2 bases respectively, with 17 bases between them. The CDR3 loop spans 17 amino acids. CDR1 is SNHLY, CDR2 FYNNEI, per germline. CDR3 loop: CASSVPGLALNTGELFF. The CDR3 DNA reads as TGTGCCAGCAGTGTCCCAGGGCTAGCGCTTAACACCGGGGAGCTGTTTTTT.

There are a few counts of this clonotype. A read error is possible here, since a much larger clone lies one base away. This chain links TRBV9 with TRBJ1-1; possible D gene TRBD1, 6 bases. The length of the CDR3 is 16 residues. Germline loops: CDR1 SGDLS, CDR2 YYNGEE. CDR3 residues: CVSSVAPLGQNTEAFF. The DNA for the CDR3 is TGTGTCAGCAGCGTAGCACCTCTGGGACAAAACACTGAAGCTTTCTTT.

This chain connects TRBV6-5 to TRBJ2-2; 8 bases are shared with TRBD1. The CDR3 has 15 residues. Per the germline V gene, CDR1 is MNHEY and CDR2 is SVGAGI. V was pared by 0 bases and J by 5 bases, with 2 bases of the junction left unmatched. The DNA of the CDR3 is TGTGCCAGCAGTTACTCTCGGACAGGGACCGGGGAGCTGTTTTTT. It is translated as CASSYSRTGTGELFF.

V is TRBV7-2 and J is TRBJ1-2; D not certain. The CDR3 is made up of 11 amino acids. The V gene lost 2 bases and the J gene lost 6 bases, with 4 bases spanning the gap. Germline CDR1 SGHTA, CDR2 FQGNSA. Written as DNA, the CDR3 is TGTGCCAGCAGCTTAATGGATGGCTACACCTTC. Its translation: CASSLMDGYTF.

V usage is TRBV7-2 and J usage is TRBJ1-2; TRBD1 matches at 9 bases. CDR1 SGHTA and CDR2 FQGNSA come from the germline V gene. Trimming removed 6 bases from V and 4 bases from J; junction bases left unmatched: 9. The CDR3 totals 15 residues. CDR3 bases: TGTGCCAGCAGGTCAGGGGACAGGGCTTCCTATGGCTACACCTTC. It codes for CASRSGDRASYGYTF.

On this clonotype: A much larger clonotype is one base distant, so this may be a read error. CDR3 residues: CASSSATRNNGQFF. The CDR3 DNA is TGTGCCAGCAGCTCAGCGACTAGAAACAATGGGCAGTTCTTC. V is TRBV9 and J is TRBJ2-1; a possible D gene is TRBD2 (6 bases). Germline V gene sequence: CDR1 SGDLS, CDR2 YYNGEE. The CDR3 has 14 residues.

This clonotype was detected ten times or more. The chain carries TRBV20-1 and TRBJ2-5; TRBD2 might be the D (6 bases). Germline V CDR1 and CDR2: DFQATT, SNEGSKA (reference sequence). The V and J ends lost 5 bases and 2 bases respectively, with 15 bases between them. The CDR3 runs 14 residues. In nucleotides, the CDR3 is TGCAGTGCTGGAGGGTCAGGGCAACAAGAGACCCAGTACTTC. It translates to CSAGGSGQQETQYF.

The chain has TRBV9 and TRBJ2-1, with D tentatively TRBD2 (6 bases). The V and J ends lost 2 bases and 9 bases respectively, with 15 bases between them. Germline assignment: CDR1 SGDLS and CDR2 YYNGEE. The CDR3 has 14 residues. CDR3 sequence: CASSVGAGMGEQFF. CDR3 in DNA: TGTGCCAGCAGCGTTGGGGCGGGGATGGGTGAGCAGTTCTTC.

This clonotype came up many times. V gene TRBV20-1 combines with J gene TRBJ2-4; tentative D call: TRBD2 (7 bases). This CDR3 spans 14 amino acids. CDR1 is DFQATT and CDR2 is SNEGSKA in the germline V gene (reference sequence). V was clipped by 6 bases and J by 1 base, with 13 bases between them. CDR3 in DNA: TGCAGTGCGACGGGGGGCGCTGCCAAAAACATTCAGTACTTC. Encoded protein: CSATGGAAKNIQYF.

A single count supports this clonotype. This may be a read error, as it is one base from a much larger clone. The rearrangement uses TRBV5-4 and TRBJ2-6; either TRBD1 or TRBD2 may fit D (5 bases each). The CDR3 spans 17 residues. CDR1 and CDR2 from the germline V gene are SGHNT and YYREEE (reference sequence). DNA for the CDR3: TGTGCCAGCAGCTTCGGAGGTACTGCGCCTGGGGCCGACGTCCTGACTTTC. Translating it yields CASSFGGTAPGADVLTF.

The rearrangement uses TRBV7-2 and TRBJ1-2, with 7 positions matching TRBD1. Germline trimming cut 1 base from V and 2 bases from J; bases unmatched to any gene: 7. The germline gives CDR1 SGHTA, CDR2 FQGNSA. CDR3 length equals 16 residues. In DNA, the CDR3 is TGTGCCAGCAGCTTAGGGGCGGCAGGGGGAAACTATGGCTACACCTTC. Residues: CASSLGAAGGNYGYTF. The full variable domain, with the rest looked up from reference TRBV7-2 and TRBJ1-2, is GAGVSQSPSNKVTEKGKDVELRCDPISGHTALYWYRQSLGQGLEFLIYFQGNSAPDKSGLPSDRFSAERTGGSVSTLTIQRTQQEDSAVYLCASSLGAAGGNYGYTFGSGTRLTVV.

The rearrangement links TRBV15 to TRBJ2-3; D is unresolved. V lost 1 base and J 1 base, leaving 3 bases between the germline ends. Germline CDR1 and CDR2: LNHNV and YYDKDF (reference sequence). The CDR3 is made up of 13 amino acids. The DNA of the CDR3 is TGTGCCACCAGCAGAGCCCGCACAGATACGCAGTATTTT. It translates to CATSRARTDTQYF.

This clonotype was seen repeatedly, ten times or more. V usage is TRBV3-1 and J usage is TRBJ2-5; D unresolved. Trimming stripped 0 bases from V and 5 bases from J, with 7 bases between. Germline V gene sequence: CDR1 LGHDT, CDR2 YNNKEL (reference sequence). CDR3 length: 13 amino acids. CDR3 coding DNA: TGTGCCAGCAGCCAAGATGTGGAGGAGACCCAGTACTTC. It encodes CASSQDVEETQYF.

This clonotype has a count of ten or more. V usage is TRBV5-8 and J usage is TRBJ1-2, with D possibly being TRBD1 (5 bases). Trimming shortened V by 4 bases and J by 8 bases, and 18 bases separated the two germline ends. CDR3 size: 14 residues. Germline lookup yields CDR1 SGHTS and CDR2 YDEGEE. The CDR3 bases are TGTGCCAGCAGCCTACCACCGGGGGTTAGCGGCTACACCTTC. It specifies CASSLPPGVSGYTF.

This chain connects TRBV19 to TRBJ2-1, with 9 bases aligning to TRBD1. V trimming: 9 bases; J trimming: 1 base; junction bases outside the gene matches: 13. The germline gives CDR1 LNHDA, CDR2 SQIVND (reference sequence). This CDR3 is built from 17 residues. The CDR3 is CASSRSGTGPSYNEQFF. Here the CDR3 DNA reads TGTGCCAGCAGTCGATCCGGGACAGGGCCATCCTACAATGAGCAGTTCTTC.

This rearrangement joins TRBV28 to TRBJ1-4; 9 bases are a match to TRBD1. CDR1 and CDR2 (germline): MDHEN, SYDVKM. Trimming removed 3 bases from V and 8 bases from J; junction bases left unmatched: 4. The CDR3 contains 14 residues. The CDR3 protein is CASSFGTGSEKLFF. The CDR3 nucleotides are TGTGCCAGCAGTTTTGGGACAGGGTCCGAAAAACTGTTTTTT.

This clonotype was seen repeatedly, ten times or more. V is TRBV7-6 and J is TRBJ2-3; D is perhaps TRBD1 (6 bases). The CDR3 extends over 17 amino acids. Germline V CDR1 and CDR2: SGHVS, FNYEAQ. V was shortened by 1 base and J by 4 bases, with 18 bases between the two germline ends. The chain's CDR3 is CASSLESGEVSADTQYF. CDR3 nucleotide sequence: TGTGCCAGCAGCTTAGAATCAGGGGAAGTTTCGGCAGATACGCAGTATTTT.

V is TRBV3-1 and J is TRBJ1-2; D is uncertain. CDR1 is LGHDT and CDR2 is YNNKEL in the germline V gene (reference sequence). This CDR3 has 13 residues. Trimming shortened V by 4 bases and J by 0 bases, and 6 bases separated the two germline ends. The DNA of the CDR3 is TGTGCCAGCAGCCCGAATGCTAACTATGGCTACACCTTC. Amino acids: CASSPNANYGYTF.

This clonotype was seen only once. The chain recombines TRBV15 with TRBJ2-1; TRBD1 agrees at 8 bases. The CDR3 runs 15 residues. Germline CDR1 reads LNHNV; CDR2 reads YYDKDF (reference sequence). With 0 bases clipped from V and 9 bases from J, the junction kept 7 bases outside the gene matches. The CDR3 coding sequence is TGTGCCACCAGCAGAGATCGGACAGGGTATCGTGAGCAGTTCTTC. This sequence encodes CATSRDRTGYREQFF.

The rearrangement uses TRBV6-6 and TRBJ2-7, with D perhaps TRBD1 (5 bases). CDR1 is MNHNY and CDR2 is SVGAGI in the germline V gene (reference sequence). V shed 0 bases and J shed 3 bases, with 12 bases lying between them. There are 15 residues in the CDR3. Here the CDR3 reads CASSYSGRAGYEQYF. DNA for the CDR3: TGTGCCAGCAGTTACTCGGGCAGGGCCGGCTACGAGCAGTACTTC.

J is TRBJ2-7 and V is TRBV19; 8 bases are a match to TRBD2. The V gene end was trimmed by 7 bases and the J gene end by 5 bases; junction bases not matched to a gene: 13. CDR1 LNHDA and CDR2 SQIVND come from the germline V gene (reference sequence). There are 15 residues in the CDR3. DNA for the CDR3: TGTGCCAGTACCAGAGGGGCCGGGAGGGGGGACGAGCAGTACTTC. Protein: CASTRGAGRGDEQYF.

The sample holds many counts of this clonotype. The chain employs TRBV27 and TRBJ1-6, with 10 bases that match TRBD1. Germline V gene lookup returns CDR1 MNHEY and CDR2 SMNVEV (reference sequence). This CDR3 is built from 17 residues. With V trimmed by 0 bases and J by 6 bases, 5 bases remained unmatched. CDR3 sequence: CASSLSTGGHVNSPLHF. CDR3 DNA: TGTGCCAGCAGTTTATCGACAGGGGGCCACGTTAATTCACCCCTCCACTTT.

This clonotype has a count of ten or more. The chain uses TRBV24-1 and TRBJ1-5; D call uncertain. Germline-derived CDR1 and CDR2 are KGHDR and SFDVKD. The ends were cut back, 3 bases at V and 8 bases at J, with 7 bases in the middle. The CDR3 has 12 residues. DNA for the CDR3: TGTGCCACCAGTGATGGGATCAAGCCCCAGCATTTT. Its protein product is CATSDGIKPQHF.